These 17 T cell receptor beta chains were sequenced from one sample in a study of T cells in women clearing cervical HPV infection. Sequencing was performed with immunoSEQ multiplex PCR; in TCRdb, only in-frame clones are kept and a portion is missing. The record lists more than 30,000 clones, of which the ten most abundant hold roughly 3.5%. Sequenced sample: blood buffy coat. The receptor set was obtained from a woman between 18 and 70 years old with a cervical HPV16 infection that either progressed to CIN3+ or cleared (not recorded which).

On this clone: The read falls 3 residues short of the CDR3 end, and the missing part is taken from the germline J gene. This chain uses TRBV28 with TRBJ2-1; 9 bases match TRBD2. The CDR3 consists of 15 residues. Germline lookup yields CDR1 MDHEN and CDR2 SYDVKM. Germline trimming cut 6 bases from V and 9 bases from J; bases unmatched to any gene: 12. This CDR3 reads CASSLVAGVRGEQFF. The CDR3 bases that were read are TGTGCCAGCAGCTTAGTAGCGGGAGTAAGGGGTGAG.

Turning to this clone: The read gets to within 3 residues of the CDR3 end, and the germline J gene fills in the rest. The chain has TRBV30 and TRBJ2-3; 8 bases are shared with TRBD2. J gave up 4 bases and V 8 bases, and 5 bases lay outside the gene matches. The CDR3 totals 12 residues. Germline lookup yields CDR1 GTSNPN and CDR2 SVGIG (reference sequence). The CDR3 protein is CAGTSYSDTQYF. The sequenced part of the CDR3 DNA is TGTGCCGGGACTAGTTATTCAGATACG.

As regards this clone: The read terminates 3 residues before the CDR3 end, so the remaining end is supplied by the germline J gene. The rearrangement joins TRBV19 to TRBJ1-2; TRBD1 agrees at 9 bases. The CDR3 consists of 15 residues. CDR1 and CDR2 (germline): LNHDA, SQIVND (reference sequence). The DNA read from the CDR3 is TGTGCCAGTAGTACCTCCGGGACAGGGTCGTACGAC. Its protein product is CASSTSGTGSYD. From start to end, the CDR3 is CASSTSGTGSYDYTF.

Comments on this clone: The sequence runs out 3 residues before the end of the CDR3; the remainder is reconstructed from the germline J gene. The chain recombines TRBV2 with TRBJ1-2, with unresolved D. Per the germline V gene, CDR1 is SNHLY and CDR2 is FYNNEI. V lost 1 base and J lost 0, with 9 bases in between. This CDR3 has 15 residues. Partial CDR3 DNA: TGTGCCAGCAGTGAAGGACAATCAGCTAACTATGGC. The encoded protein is CASSEGQSANYG. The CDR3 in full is CASSEGQSANYGYTF.

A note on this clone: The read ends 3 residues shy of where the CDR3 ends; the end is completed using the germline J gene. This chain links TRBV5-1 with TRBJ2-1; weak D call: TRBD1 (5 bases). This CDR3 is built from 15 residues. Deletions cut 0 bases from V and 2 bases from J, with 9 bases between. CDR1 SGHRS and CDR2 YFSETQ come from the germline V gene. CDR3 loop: CASSLGQGAYNEQFF. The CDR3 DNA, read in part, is TGCGCCAGCAGCTTGGGTCAGGGCGCCTACAATGAG.

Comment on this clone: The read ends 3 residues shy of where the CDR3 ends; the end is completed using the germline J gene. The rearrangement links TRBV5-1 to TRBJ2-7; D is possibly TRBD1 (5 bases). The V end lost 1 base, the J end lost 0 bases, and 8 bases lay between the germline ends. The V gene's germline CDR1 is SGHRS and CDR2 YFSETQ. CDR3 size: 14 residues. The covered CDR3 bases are TGCGCCAGCAGCTTGTTCAGGGTCTCCTACGAG. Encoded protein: CASSLFRVSYE. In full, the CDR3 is CASSLFRVSYEQYF.

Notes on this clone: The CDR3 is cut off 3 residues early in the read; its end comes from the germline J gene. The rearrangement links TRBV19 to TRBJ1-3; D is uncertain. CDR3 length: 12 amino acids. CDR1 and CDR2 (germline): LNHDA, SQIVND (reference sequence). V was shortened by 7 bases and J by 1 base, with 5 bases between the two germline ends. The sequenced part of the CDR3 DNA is TGTGCCAGTACCTCTTCTGGAAACACC. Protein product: CASTSSGNT. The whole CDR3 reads CASTSSGNTIYF.

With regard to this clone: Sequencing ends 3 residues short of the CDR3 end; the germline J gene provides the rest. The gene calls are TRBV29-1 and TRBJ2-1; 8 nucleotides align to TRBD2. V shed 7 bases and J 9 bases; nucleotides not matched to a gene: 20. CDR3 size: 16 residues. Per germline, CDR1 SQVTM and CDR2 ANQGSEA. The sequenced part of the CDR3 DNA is TGCAGCGCCCGGGGGGGTCCACAGGGCCGATCGGGTGAG. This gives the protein CSARGGPQGRSGE. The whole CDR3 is CSARGGPQGRSGEQFF.

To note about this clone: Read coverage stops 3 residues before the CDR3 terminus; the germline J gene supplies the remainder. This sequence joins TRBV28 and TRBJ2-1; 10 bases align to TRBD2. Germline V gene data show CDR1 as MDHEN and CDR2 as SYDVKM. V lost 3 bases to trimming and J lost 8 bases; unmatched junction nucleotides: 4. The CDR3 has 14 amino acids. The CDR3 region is CASSLLAGVDEQFF. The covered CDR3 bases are TGTGCCAGCAGTTTGCTAGCGGGAGTGGATGAG.

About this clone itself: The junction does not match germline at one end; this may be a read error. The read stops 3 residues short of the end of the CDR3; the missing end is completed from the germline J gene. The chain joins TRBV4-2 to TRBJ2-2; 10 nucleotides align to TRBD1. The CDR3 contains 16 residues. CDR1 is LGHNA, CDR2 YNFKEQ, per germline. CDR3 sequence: CASSRDRGRVTGELFF. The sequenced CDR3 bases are TGCGCCAGCAGCCGAGACAGGGGGCGGGTCACCGGGGAG.

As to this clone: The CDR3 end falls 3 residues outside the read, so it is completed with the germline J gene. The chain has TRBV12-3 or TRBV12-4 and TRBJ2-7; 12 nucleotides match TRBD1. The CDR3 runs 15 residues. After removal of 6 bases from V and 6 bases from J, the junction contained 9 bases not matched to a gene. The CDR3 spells CASSPGQGAKGEQYF. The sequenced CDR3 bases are TGTGCCAGCAGCCCGGGACAGGGGGCTAAAGGCGAG.

The part of the CDR3 DNA that was read is TGTGCCAGCACTATCGGAGGGGATAATCAGCCC. This codes for CASTIGGDNQP. Given in full, the CDR3 is CASTIGGDNQPQHF. This rearrangement joins TRBV2 to TRBJ1-5; D perhaps matches TRBD1 (5 bases). The read finishes 3 residues shy of the CDR3 end, and the germline J gene is used to complete it. Germline assignment: CDR1 SNHLY and CDR2 FYNNEI. There are 14 residues in the CDR3. The V gene lost 7 bases and the J gene lost 4 bases, with 14 bases spanning the gap. The full variable domain, in which reference TRBV2 and TRBJ1-5 provide the parts outside the CDR3, is EPEVTQTPSHQVTQMGQEVILRCVPISNHLYFYWYRQILGQKVEFLVSFYNNEISEKSEIFDDQFSVERPDGSNFTLKIRSTKLEDSAMYFCASTIGGDNQPQHFGDGTRLSIL.

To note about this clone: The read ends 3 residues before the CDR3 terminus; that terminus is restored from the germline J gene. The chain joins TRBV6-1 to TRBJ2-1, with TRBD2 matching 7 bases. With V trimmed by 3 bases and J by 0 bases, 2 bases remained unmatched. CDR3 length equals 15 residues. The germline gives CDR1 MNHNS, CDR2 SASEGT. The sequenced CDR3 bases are TGTGCCAGCAGTGAGGGGGGGAGCTCCTACAATGAG. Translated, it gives CASSEGGSSYNE. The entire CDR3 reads CASSEGGSSYNEQFF.

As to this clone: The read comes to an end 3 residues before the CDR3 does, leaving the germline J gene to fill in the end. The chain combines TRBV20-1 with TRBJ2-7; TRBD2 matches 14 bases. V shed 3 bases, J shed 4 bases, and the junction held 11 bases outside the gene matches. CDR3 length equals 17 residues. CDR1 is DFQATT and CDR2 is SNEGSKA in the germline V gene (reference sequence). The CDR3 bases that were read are TGCAGTGCTAGGGGGACCGGGACTAGCGGGAGTACGTACGAG. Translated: CSARGTGTSGSTYE. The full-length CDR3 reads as CSARGTGTSGSTYEQYF.

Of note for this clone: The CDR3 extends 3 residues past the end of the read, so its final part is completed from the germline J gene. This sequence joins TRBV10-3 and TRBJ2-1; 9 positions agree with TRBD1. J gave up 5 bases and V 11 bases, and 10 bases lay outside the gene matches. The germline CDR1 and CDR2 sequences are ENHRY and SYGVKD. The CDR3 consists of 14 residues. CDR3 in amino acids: CASRGRQGDNEQFF. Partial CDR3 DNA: TGTGCCTCCCGAGGGAGACAGGGGGACAATGAG.

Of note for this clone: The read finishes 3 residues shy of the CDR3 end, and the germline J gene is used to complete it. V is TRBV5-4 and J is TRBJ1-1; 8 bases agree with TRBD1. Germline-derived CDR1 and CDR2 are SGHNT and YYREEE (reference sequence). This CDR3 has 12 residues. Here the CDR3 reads CASSLGQGGAFF. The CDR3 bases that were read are TGTGCCAGCAGCCTCGGACAGGGCGGA.

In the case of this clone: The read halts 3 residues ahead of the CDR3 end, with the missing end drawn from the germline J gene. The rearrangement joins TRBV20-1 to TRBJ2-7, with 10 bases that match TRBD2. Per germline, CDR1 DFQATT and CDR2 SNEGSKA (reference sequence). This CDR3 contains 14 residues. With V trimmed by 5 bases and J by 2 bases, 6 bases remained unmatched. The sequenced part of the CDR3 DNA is TGCAGTGCTCAGCTAGCGGGAGTCCCCTACGAG. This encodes CSAQLAGVPYE. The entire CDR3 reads CSAQLAGVPYEQYF.